The entry below describes one T cell receptor (beta chain). The record originates from a study of molecular identifiers for immune sequencing clone quantification. The CDR3 extends over 16 amino acids. V was pared by 6 bases and J by 1 base, with 8 bases of the junction left unmatched. From germline, CDR1 is MNHEY and CDR2 SVGAGI. Preparation methods for the bulk TCR libraries were those previously described, with listed TCR primers. Each CDR3 protein gets one entry after TCRdb re-called the PCR reads with MiXCR. The repertoire holds under 800,000 distinct CDR3 sequences, with less than 30% as singletons.

The clonotype was recovered from a human donor in good health. Some libraries in this study had Jurkat cell RNA spiked in. The chain uses TRBV6-5 and TRBJ2-1, with 8 bases that match TRBD2. Sample: naive CD8+ T cells from blood, with Jurkat cell RNA spiked in. The subset is: FACS-sorted CD8+CD4-CCR7+CD45RA+ naive T cells. CDR3 amino acids: CASSPLAGPSYNEQFF. The CDR3 nucleotides read TGTGCCAGCAGCCCATTAGCGGGGCCATCCTACAATGAGCAGTTCTTC.